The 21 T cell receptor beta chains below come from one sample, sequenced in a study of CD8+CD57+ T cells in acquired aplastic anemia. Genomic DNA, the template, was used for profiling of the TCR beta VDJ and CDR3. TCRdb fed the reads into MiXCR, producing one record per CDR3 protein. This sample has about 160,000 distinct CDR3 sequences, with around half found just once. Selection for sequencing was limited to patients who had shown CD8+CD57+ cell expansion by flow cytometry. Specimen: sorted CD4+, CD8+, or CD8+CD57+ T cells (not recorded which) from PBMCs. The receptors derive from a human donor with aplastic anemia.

CDR3 loop: CASSPRTSPGEQYF. In DNA, the CDR3 is TGTGCCAGCAGCCCAAGGACTAGCCCAGGCGAGCAGTACTTC. The chain combines TRBV11-3 with TRBJ2-7, with TRBD2 identical over 8 bases. CDR1 is SGHNT, CDR2 YENEEA, per germline. After removal of 5 bases from V and 6 bases from J, the junction contained 9 bases not matched to a gene. This CDR3 is built from 14 residues.

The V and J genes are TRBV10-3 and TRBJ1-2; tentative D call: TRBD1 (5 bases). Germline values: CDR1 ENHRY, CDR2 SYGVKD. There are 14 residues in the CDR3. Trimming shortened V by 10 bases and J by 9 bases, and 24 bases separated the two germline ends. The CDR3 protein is CATWDGRRSFRYTF. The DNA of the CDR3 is TGTGCCACCTGGGACGGACGACGGTCTTTCCGCTACACCTTC.

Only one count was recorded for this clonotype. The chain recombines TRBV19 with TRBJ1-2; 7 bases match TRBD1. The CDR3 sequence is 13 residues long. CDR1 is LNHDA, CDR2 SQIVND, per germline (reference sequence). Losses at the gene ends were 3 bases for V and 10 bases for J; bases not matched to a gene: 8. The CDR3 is CASSMTGTSDYTF. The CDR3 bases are TGTGCCAGTAGTATGACAGGGACCTCTGACTACACCTTC.

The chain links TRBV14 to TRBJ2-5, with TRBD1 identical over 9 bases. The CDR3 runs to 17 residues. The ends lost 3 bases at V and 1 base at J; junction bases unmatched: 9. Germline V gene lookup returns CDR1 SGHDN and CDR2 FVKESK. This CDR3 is CASSQPGQGTGQETQYF. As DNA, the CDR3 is TGTGCCAGCAGCCAGCCGGGACAGGGAACCGGCCAAGAGACCCAGTACTTC.

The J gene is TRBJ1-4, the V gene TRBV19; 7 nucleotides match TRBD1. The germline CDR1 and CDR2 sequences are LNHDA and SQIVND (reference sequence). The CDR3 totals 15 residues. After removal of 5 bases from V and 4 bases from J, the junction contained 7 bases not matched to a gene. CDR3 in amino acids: CASSPRGPINEKLFF. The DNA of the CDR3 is TGTGCCAGTAGTCCAAGGGGGCCGATTAATGAAAAACTGTTTTTT.

The CDR3 protein is CASSSFRQSYEQYF. CDR3 DNA sequence: TGTGCCAGCAGCTCCTTCCGGCAGTCCTACGAGCAGTACTTC. The chain uses TRBV7-6 and TRBJ2-7; D not resolved. The V and J ends lost 4 bases and 1 base respectively, with 11 bases between them. Germline V gene lookup returns CDR1 SGHVS and CDR2 FNYEAQ. The CDR3 has 14 amino acids.

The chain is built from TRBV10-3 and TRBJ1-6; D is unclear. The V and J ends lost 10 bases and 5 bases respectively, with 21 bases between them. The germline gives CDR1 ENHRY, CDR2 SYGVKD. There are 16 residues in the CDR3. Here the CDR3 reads CASNSAGQGNNSPLHF. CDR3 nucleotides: TGTGCCAGCAACTCGGCGGGTCAAGGCAATAATTCACCCCTCCACTTT.

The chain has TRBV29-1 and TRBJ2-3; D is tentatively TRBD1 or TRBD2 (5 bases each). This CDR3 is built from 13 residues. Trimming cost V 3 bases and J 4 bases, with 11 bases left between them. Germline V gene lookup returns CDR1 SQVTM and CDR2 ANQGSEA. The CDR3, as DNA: TGCAGCGTTGATGGGGGACCCCCAGATACGCAGTATTTT. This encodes CSVDGGPPDTQYF.

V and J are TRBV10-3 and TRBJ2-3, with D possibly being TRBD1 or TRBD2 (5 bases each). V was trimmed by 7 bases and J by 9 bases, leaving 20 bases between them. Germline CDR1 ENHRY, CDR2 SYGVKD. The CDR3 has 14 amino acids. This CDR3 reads CAITLDGGSATQYF. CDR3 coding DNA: TGTGCCATCACCCTCGATGGGGGATCAGCGACGCAGTATTTT.

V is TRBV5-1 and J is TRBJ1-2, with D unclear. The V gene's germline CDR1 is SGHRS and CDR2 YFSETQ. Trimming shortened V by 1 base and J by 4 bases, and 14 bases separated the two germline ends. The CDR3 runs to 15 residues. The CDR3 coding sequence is TGCGCCAGCAGCTTGACCCGAGGGAACAGCTATGGCTACACCTTC. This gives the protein CASSLTRGNSYGYTF.

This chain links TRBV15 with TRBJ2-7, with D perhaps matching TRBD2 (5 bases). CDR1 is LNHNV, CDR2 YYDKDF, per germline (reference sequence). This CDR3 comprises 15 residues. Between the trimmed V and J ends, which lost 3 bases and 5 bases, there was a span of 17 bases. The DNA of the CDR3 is TGTGCCACCAGCAGGGCGGACTTCAATGATGACGAGCAGTACTTC. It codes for CATSRADFNDDEQYF.

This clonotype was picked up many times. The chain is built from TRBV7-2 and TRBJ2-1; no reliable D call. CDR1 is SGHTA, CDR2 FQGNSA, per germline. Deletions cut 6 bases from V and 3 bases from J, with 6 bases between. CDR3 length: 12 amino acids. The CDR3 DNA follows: TGTGCCAGCAGTCCAAACTACAATGAGCAGTTCTTC. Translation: CASSPNYNEQFF.

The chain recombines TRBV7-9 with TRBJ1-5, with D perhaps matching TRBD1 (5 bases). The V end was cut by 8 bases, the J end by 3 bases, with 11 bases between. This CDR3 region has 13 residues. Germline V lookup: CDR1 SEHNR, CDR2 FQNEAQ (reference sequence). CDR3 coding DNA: TGTGCCAGCGGAACCGGGGCCAATCAGCCCCAGCATTTT. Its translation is CASGTGANQPQHF.

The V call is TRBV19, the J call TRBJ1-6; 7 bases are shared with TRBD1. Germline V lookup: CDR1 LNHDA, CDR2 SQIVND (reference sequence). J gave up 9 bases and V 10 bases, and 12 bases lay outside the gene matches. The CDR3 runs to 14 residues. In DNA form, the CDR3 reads TGTGCCACCTCATCACAGGGGTCTAGTTCACCCCTCCACTTT. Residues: CATSSQGSSSPLHF.

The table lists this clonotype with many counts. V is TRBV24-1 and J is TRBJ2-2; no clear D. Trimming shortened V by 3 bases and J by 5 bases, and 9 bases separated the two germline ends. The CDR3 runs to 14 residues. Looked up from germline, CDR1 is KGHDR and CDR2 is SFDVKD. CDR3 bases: TGTGCCACCAGTGATCCAGCCCGAACCGGGGAGCTGTTTTTT. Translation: CATSDPARTGELFF.

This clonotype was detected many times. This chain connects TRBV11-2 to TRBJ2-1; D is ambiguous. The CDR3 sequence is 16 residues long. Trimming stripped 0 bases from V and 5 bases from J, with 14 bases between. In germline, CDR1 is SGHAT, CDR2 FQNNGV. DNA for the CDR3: TGTGCCAGCAGCTTAGATCTCACGGTACCCAACAATGAGCAGTTCTTC. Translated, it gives CASSLDLTVPNNEQFF.

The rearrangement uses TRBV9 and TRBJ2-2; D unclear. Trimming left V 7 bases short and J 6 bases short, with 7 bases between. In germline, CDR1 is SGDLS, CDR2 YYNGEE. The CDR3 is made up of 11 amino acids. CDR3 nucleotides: TGTGCCAGCGAACGGTCCGGGGAGCTGTTTTTT. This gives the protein CASERSGELFF.

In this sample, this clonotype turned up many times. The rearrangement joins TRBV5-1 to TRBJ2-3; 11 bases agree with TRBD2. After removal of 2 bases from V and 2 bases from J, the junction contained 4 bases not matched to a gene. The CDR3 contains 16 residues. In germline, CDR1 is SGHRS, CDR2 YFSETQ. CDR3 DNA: TGCGCCAGCAGCTTTTTAGCGGGAGGGCCCACAGATACGCAGTATTTT. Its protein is CASSFLAGGPTDTQYF.

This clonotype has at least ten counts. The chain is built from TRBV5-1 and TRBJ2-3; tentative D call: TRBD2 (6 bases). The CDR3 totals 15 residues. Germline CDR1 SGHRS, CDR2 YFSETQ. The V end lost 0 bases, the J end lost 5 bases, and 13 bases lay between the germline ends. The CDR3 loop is CASSLVAETGDTQYF. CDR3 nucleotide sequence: TGCGCCAGCAGCTTGGTAGCGGAAACGGGAGATACGCAGTATTTT.

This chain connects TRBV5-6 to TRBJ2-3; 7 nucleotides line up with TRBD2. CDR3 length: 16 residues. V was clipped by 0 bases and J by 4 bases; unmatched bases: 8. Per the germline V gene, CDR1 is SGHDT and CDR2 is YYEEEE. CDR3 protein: CASSLVGREGADTQYF. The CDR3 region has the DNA TGTGCCAGCAGCTTGGTAGGTAGGGAGGGTGCAGATACGCAGTATTTT. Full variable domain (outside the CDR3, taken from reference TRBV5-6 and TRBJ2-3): DAGVTQSPTHLIKTRGQQVTLRCSPKSGHDTVSWYQQALGQGPQFIFQYYEEEERQRGNFPDRFSGHQFPNYSSELNVNALLLGDSALYLCASSLVGREGADTQYFGPGTRLTVL.

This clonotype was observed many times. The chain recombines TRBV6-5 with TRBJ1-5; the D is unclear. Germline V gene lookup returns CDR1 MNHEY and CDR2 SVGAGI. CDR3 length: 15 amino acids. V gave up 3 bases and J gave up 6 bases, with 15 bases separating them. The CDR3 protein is CASSYAAFSGQPQHF. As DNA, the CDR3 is TGTGCCAGCAGTTATGCGGCATTCAGCGGTCAGCCCCAGCATTTT.